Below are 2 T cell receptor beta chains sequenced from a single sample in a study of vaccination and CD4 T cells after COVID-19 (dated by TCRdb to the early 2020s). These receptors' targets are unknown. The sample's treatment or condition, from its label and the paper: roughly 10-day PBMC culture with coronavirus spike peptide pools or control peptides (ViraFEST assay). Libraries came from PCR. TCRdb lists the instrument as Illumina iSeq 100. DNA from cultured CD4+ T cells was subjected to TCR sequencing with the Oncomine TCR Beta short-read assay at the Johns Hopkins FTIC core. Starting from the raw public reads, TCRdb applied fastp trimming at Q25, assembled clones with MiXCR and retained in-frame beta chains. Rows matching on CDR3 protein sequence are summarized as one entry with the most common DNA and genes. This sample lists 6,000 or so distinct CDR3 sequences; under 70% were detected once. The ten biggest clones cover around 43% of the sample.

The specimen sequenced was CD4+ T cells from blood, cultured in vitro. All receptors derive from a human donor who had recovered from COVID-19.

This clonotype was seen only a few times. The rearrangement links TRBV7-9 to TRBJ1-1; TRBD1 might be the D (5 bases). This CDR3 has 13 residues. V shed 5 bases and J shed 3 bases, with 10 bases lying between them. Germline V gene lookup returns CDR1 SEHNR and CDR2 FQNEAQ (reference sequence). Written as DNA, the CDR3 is TGTGCCAGCAGCCGGGCGGGGGACACTGAAGCTTTCTTT. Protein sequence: CASSRAGDTEAFF.

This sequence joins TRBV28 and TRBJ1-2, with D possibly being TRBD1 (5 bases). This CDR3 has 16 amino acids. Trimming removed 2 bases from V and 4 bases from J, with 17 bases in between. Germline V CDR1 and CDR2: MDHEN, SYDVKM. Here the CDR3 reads CASSLRAARGAYGYTF. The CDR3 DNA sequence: TGTGCCAGCAGTTTAAGGGCCGCACGGGGCGCCTATGGCTACACCTTC.